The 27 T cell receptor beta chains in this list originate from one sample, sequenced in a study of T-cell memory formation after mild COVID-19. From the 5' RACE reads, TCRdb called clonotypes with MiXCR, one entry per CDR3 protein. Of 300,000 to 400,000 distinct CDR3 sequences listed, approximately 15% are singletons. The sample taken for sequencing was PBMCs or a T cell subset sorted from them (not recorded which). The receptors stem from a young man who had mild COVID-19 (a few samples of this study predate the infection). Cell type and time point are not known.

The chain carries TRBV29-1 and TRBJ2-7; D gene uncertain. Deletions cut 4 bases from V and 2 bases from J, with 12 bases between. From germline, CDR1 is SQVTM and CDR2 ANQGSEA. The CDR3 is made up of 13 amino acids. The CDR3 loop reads CSVAADNTYEQYV. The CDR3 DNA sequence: TGCAGCGTTGCAGCAGATAATACCTACGAGCAGTACGTC.

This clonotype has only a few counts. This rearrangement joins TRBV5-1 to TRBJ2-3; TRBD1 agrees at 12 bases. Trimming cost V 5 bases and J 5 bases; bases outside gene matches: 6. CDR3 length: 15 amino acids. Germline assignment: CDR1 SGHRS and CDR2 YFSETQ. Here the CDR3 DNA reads TGCGCCAGCAGGGAGGGACAGGGGGCCGGAGATACGCAGTATTTT. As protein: CASREGQGAGDTQYF.

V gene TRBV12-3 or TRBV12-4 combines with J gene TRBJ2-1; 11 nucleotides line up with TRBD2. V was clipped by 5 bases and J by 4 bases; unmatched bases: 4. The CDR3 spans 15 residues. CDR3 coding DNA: TGTGCCAGCAGTCAGTCTAGCGGGGGGTACAATGAGCAGTTCTTC. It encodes CASSQSSGGYNEQFF.

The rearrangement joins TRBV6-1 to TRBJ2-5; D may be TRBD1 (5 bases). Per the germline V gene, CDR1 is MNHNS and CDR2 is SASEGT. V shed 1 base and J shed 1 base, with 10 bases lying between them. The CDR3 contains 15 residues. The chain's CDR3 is CASSEVPGPQETQYF. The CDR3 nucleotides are TGTGCCAGCAGTGAAGTTCCAGGGCCCCAAGAGACCCAGTACTTC.

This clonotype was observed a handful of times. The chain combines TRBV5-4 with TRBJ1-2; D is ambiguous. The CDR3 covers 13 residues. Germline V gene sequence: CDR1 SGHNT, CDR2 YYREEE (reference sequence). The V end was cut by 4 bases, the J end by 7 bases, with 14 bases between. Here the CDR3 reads CASSPKSEIGYTF. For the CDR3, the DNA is TGTGCCAGCAGCCCCAAGTCCGAGATTGGCTACACCTTC.

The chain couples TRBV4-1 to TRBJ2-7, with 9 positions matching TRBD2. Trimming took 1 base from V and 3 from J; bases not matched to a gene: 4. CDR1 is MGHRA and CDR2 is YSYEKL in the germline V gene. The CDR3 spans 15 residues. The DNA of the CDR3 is TGCGCCAGCAGCCAAGCATTAGCGGGGGACTACGAGCAGTACTTC. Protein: CASSQALAGDYEQYF.

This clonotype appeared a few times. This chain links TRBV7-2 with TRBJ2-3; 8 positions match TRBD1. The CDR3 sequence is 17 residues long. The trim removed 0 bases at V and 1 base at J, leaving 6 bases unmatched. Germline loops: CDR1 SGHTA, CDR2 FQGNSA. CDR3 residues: CASSLAGRGQGTDTQYF. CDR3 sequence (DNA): TGTGCCAGCAGCTTAGCGGGGCGGGGACAGGGCACAGATACGCAGTATTTT.

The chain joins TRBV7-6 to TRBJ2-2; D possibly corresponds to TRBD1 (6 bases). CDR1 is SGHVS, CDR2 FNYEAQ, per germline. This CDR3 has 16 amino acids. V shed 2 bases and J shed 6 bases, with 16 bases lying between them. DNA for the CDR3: TGTGCCAGCAGCTTAAATATTGGGGACACGGCCGGGGAGCTGTTTTTT. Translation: CASSLNIGDTAGELFF. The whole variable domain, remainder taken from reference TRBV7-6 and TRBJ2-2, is GAGVSQSPRYKVTKRGQDVALRCDPISGHVSLYWYRQALGQGPEFLTYFNYEAQQDKSGLPNDRFSAERPEGSISTLTIQRTEQRDSAMYRCASSLNIGDTAGELFFGEGSRLTVL.

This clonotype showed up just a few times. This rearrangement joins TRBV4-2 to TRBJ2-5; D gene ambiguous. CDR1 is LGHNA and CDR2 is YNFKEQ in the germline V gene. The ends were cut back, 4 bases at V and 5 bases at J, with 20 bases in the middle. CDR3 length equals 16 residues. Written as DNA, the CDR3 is TGTGCCAGCAGCCCACCCCCGGGCAGCTTTGAGGAGACCCAGTACTTC. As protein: CASSPPPGSFEETQYF.

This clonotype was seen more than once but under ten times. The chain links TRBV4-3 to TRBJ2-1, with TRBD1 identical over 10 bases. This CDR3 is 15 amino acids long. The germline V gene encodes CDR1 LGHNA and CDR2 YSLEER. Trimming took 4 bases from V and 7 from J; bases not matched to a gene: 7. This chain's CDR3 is CASSLDRGRGNEQFF. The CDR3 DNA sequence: TGCGCCAGCAGCCTCGACAGGGGGCGCGGGAATGAGCAGTTCTTC.

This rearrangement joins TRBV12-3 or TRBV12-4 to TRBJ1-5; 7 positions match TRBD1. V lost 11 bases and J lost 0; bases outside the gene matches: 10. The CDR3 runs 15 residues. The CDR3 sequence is CASRTGQISNQPQHF. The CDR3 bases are TGTGCCTCACGAACGGGACAGATTAGCAATCAGCCCCAGCATTTT.

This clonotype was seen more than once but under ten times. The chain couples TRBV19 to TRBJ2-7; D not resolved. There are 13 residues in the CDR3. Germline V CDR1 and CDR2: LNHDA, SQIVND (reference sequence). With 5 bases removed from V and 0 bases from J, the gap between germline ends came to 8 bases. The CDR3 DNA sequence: TGTGCCAGTAGTGAGCTCAGCTCCTACGAGCAGTACTTC. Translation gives CASSELSSYEQYF.

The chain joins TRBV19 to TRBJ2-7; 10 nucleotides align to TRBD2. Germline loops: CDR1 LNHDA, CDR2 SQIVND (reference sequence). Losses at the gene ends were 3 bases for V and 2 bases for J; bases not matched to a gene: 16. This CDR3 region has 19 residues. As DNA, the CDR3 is TGTGCCAGTAGTATTCGGGCTAGCGGGGGAGCCCCGGCCCCCTACGAGCAGTACTTC. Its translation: CASSIRASGGAPAPYEQYF. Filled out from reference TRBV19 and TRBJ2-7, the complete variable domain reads DGGITQSPKYLFRKEGQNVTLSCEQNLNHDAMYWYRQDPGQGLRLIYYSQIVNDFQKGDIAEGYSVSREKKESFPLTVTSAQKNPTAFYLCASSIRASGGAPAPYEQYFGPGTRLTVT.

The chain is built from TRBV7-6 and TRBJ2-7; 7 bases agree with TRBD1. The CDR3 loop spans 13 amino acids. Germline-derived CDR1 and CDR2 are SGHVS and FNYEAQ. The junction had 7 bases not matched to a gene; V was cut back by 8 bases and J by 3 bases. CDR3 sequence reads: CASRQGPFYEQYF. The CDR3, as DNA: TGTGCCAGCCGACAGGGACCCTTCTACGAGCAGTACTTC.

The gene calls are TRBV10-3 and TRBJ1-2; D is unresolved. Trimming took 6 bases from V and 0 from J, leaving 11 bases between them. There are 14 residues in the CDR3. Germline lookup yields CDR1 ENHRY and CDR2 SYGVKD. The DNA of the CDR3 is TGTGCCATCAGCAGAGCAGATACTAACTATGGCTACACCTTC. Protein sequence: CAISRADTNYGYTF.

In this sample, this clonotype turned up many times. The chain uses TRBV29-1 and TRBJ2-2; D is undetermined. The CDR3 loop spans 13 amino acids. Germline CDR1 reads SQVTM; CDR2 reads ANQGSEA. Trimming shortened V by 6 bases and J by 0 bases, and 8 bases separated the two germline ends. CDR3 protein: CSVLTPNTGELFF. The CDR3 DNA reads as TGCAGCGTCCTGACCCCGAACACCGGGGAGCTGTTTTTT.

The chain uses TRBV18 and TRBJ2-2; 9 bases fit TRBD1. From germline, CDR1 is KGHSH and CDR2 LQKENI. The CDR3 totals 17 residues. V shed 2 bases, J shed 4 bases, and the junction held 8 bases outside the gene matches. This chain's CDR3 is CASSPAGTGRTTGELFF. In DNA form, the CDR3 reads TGTGCCAGCTCACCAGCCGGGACAGGGCGAACCACCGGGGAGCTGTTTTTT.

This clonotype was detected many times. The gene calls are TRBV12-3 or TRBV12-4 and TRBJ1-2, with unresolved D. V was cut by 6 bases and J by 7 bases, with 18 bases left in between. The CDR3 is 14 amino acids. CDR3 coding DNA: TGTGCCAGCAGGGCGGCAAATGGGCTTGGTGGCTACACCTTC. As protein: CASRAANGLGGYTF.

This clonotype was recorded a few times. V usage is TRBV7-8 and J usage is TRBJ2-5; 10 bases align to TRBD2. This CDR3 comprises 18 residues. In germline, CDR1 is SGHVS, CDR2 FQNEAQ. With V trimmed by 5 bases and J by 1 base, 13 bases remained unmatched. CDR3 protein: CASSPPRVAGGPQETQYF. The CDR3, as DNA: TGTGCCAGCAGCCCCCCCCGGGTAGCGGGGGGACCCCAAGAGACCCAGTACTTC. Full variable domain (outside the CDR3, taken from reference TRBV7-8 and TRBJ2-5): GAGVSQSPRYKVAKRGQDVALRCDPISGHVSLFWYQQALGQGPEFLTYFQNEAQLDKSGLPSDRFFAERPEGSVSTLKIQRTQQEDSAVYLCASSPPRVAGGPQETQYFGPGTRLLVL.

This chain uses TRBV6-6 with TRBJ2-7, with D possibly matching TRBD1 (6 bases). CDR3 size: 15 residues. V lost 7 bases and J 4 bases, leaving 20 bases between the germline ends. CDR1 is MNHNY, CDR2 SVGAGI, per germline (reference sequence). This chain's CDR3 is CASNQSGQRKYEQYF. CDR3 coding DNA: TGTGCCAGCAATCAATCGGGACAAAGAAAGTACGAGCAGTACTTC.

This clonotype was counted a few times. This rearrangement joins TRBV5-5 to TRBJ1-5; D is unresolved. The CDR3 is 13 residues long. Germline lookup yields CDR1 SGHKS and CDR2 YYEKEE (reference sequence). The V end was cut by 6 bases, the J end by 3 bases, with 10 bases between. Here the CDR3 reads CASTGSFNQPQHF. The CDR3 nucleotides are TGTGCCAGCACCGGGTCTTTCAATCAGCCCCAGCATTTT.

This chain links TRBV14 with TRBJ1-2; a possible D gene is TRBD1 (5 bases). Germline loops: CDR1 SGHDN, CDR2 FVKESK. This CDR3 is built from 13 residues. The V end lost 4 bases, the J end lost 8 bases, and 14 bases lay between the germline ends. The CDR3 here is CASSRNRRSGYTF. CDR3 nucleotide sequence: TGTGCCAGCAGCCGAAACAGGCGCAGCGGCTACACCTTC.

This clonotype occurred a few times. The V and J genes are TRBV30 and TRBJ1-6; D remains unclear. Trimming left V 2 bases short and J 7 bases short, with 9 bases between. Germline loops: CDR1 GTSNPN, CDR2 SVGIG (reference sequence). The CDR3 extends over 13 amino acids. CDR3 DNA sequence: TGTGCCTGGAGTCCGGACGACAATTCACCCCTCCACTTT. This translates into CAWSPDDNSPLHF.

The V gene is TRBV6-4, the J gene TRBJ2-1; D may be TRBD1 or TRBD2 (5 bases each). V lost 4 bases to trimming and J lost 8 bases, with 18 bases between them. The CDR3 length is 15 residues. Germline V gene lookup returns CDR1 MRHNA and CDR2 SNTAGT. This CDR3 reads CASSAPGPSGDEQFF. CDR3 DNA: TGTGCCAGCAGTGCCCCGGGACCGTCGGGCGATGAGCAGTTCTTC.

CDR3 sequence: CASSFKQGYEQYF. For the CDR3, the DNA is TGTGCCAGCAGCTTCAAACAGGGTTACGAGCAGTACTTC. This rearrangement joins TRBV7-6 to TRBJ2-7, with D maybe TRBD1 (6 bases). The CDR3 has 13 residues. The germline CDR1 and CDR2 sequences are SGHVS and FNYEAQ. V lost 3 bases and J 4 bases, leaving 10 bases between the germline ends.

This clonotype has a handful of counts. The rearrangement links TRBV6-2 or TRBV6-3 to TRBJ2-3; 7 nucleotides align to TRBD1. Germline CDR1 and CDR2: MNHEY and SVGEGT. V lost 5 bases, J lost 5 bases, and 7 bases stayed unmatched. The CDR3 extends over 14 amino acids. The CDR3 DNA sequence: TGTGCCAGCAGTATTGAGGGGGCCGGAGATACGCAGTATTTT. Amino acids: CASSIEGAGDTQYF.

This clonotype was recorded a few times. The CDR3 coding sequence is TGCGCCAGCAGCCAAGTTCGAGGAGCAGCGAACACTGAAGCTTTCTTT. Translating it yields CASSQVRGAANTEAFF. The V call is TRBV4-1, the J call TRBJ1-1; the D is unclear. Between the trimmed V and J ends, which lost 1 base and 1 base, there was a span of 13 bases. This CDR3 contains 16 residues. Germline V gives CDR1 MGHRA, CDR2 YSYEKL.